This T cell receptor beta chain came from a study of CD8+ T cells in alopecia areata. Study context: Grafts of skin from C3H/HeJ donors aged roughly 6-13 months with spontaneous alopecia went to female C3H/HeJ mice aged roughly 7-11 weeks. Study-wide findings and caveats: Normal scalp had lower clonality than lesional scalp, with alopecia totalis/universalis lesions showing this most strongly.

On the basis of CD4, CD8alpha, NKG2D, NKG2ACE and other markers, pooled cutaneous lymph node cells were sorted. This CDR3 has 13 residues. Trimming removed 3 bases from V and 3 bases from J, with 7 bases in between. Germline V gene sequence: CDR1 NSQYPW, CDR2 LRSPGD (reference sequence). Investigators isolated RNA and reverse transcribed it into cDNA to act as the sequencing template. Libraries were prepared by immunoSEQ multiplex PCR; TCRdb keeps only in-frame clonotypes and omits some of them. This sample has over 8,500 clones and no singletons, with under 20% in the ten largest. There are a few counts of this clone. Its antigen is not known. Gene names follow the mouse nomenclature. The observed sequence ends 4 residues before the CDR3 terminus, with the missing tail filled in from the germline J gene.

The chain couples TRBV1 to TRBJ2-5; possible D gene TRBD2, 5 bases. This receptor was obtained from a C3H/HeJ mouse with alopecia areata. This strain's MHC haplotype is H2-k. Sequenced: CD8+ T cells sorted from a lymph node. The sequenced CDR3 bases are TGCACCTGCAGTGCTTGGGGACAAGAC. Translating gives CTCSAWGQD. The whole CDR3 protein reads CTCSAWGQDTQYF.